This TCR beta chain derives from a study of cytomegalovirus exposure and HLA in healthy donors (dated by TCRdb to 2017 to 2019). About the study as a whole: An earlier analysis of 550 to 700 of the donors reported approximately 270 Gb of sequence data and 120 million or so unique TCR beta sequences from 150 million to 200 million T cells. An early release that covered about 640 HLA-typed donors contained 250 to 350 gigabases of sequencing data and about 84 million unique TCR sequences. The genetic ancestry cluster associated with self-reported Caucasian donors included over 65% of the roughly 400 genotyped donors. The study aimed to test whether signatures of past pathogen exposure could be identified by cataloging public T cell receptors. The study profiled the T cell repertoires of 500 to 800 subjects by immunosequencing and related them to cytomegalovirus serostatus. In addition to the first cohort of approximately 650 subjects, a separate validation cohort of approximately 110 different subjects was used. The study combined high-throughput TCR immunosequencing, statistical association of individual TCRs with disease status, and machine learning to predict cytomegalovirus infection status. A later analysis re-analyzed previously published TCR beta repertoires from 666 donors and added high-resolution HLA genotyping to study TCR occurrence patterns. The later analysis used no new phenotypic data to find candidate immune exposures, relying instead on TCR beta sequences and their occurrence across donors. An earlier analysis of some 500 of the donors used high-throughput TCR beta sequencing to judge whether each TCR beta V gene segment behaved as functional or pseudogenic. Donor age, sex, ethnicity and CMV serostatus were compiled alongside the repertoire data. A later genetic analysis took genome-wide SNP genotypes for about three fifths of the 666 donors and used that subset as a discovery cohort. All discovery cohort repertoires had been generated on a single sequencing platform. Class I and class II HLA loci were covered by the typing at four-digit resolution. The number of donors typed differed by locus, with roughly 620-630 for A, B, C, DRB1 and DQB1, around 520 for DQA1, over 600 for DPA1, and 472 for DPB1. Because of strong linkage in the cohort, four to six DR-DQ haplotypes were treated as single units for association and clustering. Among some 400 genotyped donors of the cohort, an average of approximately 240,000 unique TCR beta nucleotide sequences was sequenced per donor, of which about 20% were non-productive. The full study reports these points: This cohort had only TCR beta chains sequenced, and the lack of alpha or paired-chain data limited which features could be detected. The classifier was reported to diagnose cytomegalovirus status with high specificity and sensitivity in both the original and validation cohorts. A later analysis found that HLA-associated TCR beta chains were more clonally expanded and had lower generation probabilities than equally common non-associated chains. Most CMV-associated TCR beta chains appeared to be HLA-restricted in a later analysis, and the HLA associations seemed to be driven largely by CMV exposure. An earlier analysis of 587 of the donors showed that most TCR beta V segments appeared in productive rearrangements either about 87% or about 30% of the time, which broadly matched IMGT annotations. Because counts were too low, roughly 17 rarely observed V segments, including chromosome 9 orphons, were left out of the earlier analysis of about 620 of the donors. Linkage disequilibrium might explain the correlated functional status among segregating V segments, but an unknown experimental factor could not be excluded. The presence/absence analyses assumed that sequencing depth was roughly uniform across donors, and that assumption may not be true. A few of the identified cytomegalovirus-associated TCR beta chains were confirmed in vitro to be specific for cytomegalovirus antigens. Several of the top co-occurrence clusters appeared to be linked to parvovirus B19, influenza, CMV and Epstein-Barr virus, according to a later analysis. A total of 150 or so TCR beta chains were listed by the study as associated with cytomegalovirus. A later analysis associated 17,000 or so TCR beta sequences with specific HLA alleles at a false discovery rate of 0.05. Strong co-occurrence of HLA alleles, especially DR and DQ, made assigning TCR associations to individual alleles difficult. A further reported finding was that TCR beta sequences accurately predicted the HLA-A and HLA-B alleles for most subjects in the first cohort. CMV serostatus was the only immune exposure information available for the cohort. It was suggested by the authors that the approach could potentially be generalized to other disease states and immunological phenotypes. In a later genetic analysis, fewer N-insertions in productive TCRs were reported among donors in an Asian-associated ancestry cluster than the roughly 640-donor mean. Because HLA typing was missing for some donors at each locus, association tests included only the typed subset. Most TCR sequences were observed very rarely across donors, whereas some public TCRs were present in many individuals. A group of highly shared sequence variants was considered likely to be a technical artifact of the sequencing pipeline. Because the 87-base-pair reads could not distinguish some IMGT-functional V segments, including TRBV6-2 and TRBV6-3, those segments were excluded. In a later analysis, the rate of TCR association differed among HLA loci, with DRB1 alleles having the most associated TCRs and HLA-C alleles having the fewest. An association between a missense DCLRE1C variant and V-gene and J-gene trimming of TCR beta chains was found in a later genetic analysis and replicated in an independent cohort.

In total, 500 to 700 healthy bone marrow donors made up the cohort. At the time of sampling, every cohort member was nominally healthy, though immune exposures that went unrecorded were likely present. The donor tested CMV seropositive, placing the donor among the 289 seropositive members of the cohort. Every donor gave a peripheral blood sample, and the peripheral blood mononuclear cells from that sample were used for TCR beta sequencing. The Qiagen DNeasy Blood Extraction Kit was used to extract genomic DNA from the blood cell samples. As encoded in the germline V gene, CDR1 is LGHNA while CDR2 is YNFKEQ. From the cysteine up to the phenylalanine, the CDR3 has a length of 15 residues. Only the CDR3 DNA stays, 45 bases, in frame from base 1. Germline trimming: 8 bases from V, 0 bases from J; junction bases outside gene matches: 4. Receptors were amplified or captured by the immunoSEQ multiplex PCR assay. For the multiplex PCR, a mixture combining 60 forward primers for TCR Vbeta segments and 13 reverse primers for TCR Jbeta segments was used. The CDR3 region of rearranged TCR beta genes was amplified from genomic DNA with a multiplex PCR assay. The Illumina HiSeq System was used to sequence the amplified TCR beta libraries as 87-base-pair reads. The study's processing was this. In a later analysis, tens of millions of unique TCR beta chains were counted across the approximately 620 repertoires, and approximately 11 million of these chains were shared by at least two donors. A nearest-neighbor algorithm error-corrected the raw reads and collapsed the reads into unique sequences, merging closely related sequences to remove PCR and sequencing errors. CDR3 sequences were aligned to IMGT reference sequences to assign V, D and J gene segments. For a sequence to be retained, a match of at least six nucleotides was required to both a V gene segment and a J gene segment. A rearrangement counted as productive if the CDR3 had no stop codons and remained in frame with V and J, and every other rearrangement counted as non-productive. CDR3 was defined by IMGT convention, running from the second conserved V-encoded cysteine to the conserved J-encoded phenylalanine. The earlier analysis of 500 to 650 of the donors excluded any sequence lacking an unambiguous match to a single V gene segment. In an earlier analysis of 450 to 700 of the donors, V segments were called functional above 56.7% productive rearrangements and were called segregating when the between-donor standard deviation exceeded 5%. A statistical classification framework was developed to diagnose cytomegalovirus status using the catalog of TCR beta chain sequences. A later analysis assigned V and J genes by comparing TCR nucleotide sequences with IMGT/GENE-DB human TR gene sequences. The TCRdist pipeline was used in a later analysis to assign CDR3 sequences and most-parsimonious VDJ recombination scenarios. In a later analysis, each TCR beta chain was defined by its CDR3 amino acid sequence together with its V-gene family, and reads without a unique V-gene family were excluded. In a later analysis, some 600 highly shared, low-generation-probability nucleotide sequences were removed to address suspected cross-contamination and a sequencing artifact. In a later analysis, a clonal expansion index for each public chain was calculated from normalized within-repertoire ranks of inferred template counts. Generation probabilities in a later analysis came from a VDJ recombination model fitted to out-of-frame rearrangements, and those results were checked against IGoR. A later analysis scored TCR-TCR, TCR-HLA and TCR-CMV co-occurrence with hypergeometric tests, applying a repertoire-size bias correction to TCR pairs. False discovery rates were estimated in a later analysis by permuting HLA or CMV assignments 20 times. In a later analysis, co-occurring TCRs were grouped with DBSCAN, and TCRdist sequence similarity was added when clustering was performed within HLA-allele-positive subsets. Repertoires with fewer than 30,000 or more than 120,000 public chains were left out of co-occurrence clustering, as were about 5 repertoires with anomalous nucleotide sharing. What TCRdb holds here is the immuneACCESS table cut down to in-frame rearrangements. Part of the clones is not present; checked against another copy, under half of the missing clones reflect an unresolved V gene, and the others are unexplained. That table is the source of V, J and clone size, and D and trimming were worked out from the DNA. The sample includes about 160,000 clones, with 75% to 85% observed a single time. The ten largest clones add up to less than 1% of the sample.

On this clone: The antigen this receptor binds is unknown. No base-level quality is on record; no much larger clone is a single base apart.

This TCR was recovered from a girl aged 2-10 years in good health and CMV-seropositive. In this chain, TRBV4-2 is recombined with TRBJ2-6, and TRBD2 matches 7 of the central bases. The sequenced sample consisted of PBMCs. For the CDR3, the sequence is CASSGTISGANVLTF. The sequence in DNA is TGTGCCAGCTCCGGGACTATCTCTGGGGCCAACGTCCTGACTTTC.